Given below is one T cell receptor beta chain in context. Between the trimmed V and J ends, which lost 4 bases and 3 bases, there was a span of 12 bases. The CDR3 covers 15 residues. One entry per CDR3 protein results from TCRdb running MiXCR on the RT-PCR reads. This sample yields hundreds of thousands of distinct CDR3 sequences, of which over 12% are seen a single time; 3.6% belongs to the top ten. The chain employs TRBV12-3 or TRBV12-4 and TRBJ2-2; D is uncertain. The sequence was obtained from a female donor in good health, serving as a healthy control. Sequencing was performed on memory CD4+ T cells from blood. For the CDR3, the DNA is TGTGCCAGCAGTTCCAATCTAAGATACACCGGGGAGCTGTTTTTT. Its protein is CASSSNLRYTGELFF.